The subject of this entry is one T cell receptor (beta chain). This sample was taken from a study of blood T cell repertoires in COVID-19. Study as a whole: T cells, B-cell-depleted T cells, or PBMCs supplied cDNA or gDNA.

Authors' methods: From reference gene primer amplification, estimates of nucleated cell counts were derived. Using immunoSEQ multiplex PCR, the repertoire was profiled, and TCRdb retains in-frame clones only, with some absent. Clone size and the V and J calls come from that table; the DNA yielded D and trimming. The sample yields about 270,000 clones, more than 70% seen once. V gave up 5 bases and J gave up 7 bases, with 14 bases separating them. The CDR3 covers 13 residues. The Seattle patients joined while their infection was active and were tracked longitudinally afterward. This clonotype originated in an elderly woman with COVID-19, enrolled during active disease. The rearrangement uses TRBV12-3 or TRBV12-4 and TRBJ1-2; no clear D. The sequencing input was peripheral blood. The CDR3 sequence is CASSIGRLGGYTF. CDR3 in DNA: TGTGCCAGCAGTATCGGGAGGCTGGGTGGCTACACCTTC.